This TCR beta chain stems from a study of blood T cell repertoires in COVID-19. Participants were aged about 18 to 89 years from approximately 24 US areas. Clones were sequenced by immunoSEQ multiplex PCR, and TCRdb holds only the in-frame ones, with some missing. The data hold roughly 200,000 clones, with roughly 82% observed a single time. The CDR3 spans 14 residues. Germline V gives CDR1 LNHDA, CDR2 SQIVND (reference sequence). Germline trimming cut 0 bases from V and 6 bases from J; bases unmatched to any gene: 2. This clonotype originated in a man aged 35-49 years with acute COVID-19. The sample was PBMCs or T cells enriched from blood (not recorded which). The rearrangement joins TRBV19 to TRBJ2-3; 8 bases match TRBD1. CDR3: CASSIDRGHDTQYF. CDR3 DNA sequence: TGTGCCAGTAGTATAGACAGGGGGCATGATACGCAGTATTTT.